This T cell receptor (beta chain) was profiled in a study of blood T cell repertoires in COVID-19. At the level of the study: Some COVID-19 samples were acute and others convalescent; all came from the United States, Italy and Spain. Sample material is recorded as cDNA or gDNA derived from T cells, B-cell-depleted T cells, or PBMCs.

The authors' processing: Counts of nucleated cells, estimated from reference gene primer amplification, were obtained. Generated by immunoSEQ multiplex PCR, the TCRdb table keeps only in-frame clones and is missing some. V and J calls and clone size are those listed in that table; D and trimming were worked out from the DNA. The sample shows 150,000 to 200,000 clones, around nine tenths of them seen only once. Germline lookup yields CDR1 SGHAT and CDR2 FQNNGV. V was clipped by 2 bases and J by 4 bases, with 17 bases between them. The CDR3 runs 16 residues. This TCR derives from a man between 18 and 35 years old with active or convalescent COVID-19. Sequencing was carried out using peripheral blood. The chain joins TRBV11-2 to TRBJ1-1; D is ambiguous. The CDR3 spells CASSLLSTTPGTEAFF. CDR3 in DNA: TGTGCCAGCAGCTTACTATCTACGACGCCGGGCACTGAAGCTTTCTTT.